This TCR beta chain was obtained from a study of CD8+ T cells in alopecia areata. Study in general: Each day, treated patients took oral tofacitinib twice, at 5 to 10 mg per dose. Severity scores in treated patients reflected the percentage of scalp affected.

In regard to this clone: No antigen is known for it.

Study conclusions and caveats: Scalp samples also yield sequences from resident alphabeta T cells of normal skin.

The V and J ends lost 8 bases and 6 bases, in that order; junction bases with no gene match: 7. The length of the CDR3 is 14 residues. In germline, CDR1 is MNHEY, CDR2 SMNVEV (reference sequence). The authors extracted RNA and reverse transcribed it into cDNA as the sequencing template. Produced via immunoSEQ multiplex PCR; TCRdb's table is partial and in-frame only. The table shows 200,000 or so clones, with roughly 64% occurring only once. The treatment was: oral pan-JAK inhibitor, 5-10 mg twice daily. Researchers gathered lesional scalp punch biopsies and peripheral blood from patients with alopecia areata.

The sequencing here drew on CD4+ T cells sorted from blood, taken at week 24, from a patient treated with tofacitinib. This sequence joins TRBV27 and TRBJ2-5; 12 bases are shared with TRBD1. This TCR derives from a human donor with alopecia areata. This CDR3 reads CASLGQGARKTQYF. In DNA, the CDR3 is TGTGCCAGCTTGGGACAGGGGGCGCGGAAGACCCAGTACTTC.